Listed below are T cell receptor beta chains from one sample, sequenced in a study of T cell changes during pregnancy in multiple sclerosis. Method: immunoSEQ multiplex PCR; TCRdb's copy keeps in-frame clones and lacks some. The data show around 45,000 clones, around 91% seen once. Specimen: CD8+ T cells from peripheral blood mononuclear cells, collected in the second trimester of pregnancy. All receptors derive from a female donor with multiple sclerosis, enrolled in a pregnancy study. Each CDR3 is given with its conserved first and last residue. A D gene is named only where the DNA matches it firmly. Where a row states a size, it is once, few, many or the class of an expanded clone; other rows omit it.

size	D	V	J	CDR3	DNA
.	.	TRBV6-5	TRBJ2-3	CASSYVASTDTQYF	TGTGCCAGCAGTTACGTAGCCTCCACAGATACGCAGTATTTT
.	.	TRBV7-9	TRBJ1-4	CASSPSRGSNEKLFF	TGTGCCAGCAGCCCGTCGCGGGGCTCTAATGAAAAACTGTTTTTT
.	TRBD1	TRBV6-1	TRBJ1-1	CASSEDRGGTEAFF	TGTGCCAGCAGTGAAGACAGGGGGGGTACTGAAGCTTTCTTT
.	.	TRBV4-1	TRBJ1-1	CASSREGDTEAFF	TGCGCCAGCAGCCGGGAGGGGGATACTGAAGCTTTCTTT
.	TRBD2	TRBV4-2	TRBJ2-2	CASSQEDSGDPTGELFF	TGTGCCAGCAGCCAAGAAGATAGCGGGGACCCCACCGGGGAGCTGTTTTTT
.	TRBD2	TRBV2	TRBJ2-1	CASSPFLAGGSSYNEQFF	TGTGCCAGCAGTCCCTTCCTAGCGGGGGGGAGCTCCTACAATGAGCAGTTCTTC
.	.	TRBV5-6	TRBJ2-5	CASSLRFQETQYF	TGTGCCAGCAGCTTACGGTTCCAAGAGACCCAGTACTTC
.	.	TRBV19	TRBJ2-7	CASSITTVRDEQYF	TGTGCCAGTAGTATCACGACCGTCCGGGACGAGCAGTACTTC
.	TRBD1	TRBV6-5	TRBJ1-5	CASSYSRTGGNQPQHF	TGTGCCAGCAGTTACTCCCGGACAGGGGGCAATCAGCCCCAGCATTTT
few	.	TRBV12-5	TRBJ1-1	CASGRANTEAFF	TGTGCTAGTGGCAGGGCGAACACTGAAGCTTTCTTT
.	TRBD2	TRBV7-9	TRBJ2-7	CASSHERGTSYEQYF	TGTGCCAGCAGCCATGAGCGGGGCACTTCCTACGAGCAGTACTTC
once	.	TRBV25-1	TRBJ2-7	CASSNYRVGYEQYF	TGTGCCAGCAGTAATTACAGGGTCGGGTACGAGCAGTACTTC
once	.	TRBV6-1	TRBJ2-3	CASSDDWVLETANTDTQYF	TGTGCCAGCAGTGACGACTGGGTCTTGGAGACTGCCAACACAGATACGCAGTATTTT
once	.	TRBV7-9	TRBJ1-2	CASSPNDRTEPHF	TGTGCCAGCAGCCCCAACGATAGGACAGAGCCACACTTC
.	.	TRBV19	TRBJ2-7	CASSIVPGSYEQYF	TGTGCCAGTAGTATAGTGCCCGGCTCCTACGAGCAGTACTTC
.	.	TRBV6-1	TRBJ1-4	CASSPQGEVGKLFF	TGTGCCAGCAGTCCACAGGGAGAAGTTGGGAAACTGTTTTTT
.	TRBD2	TRBV9	TRBJ2-1	CASSVSGGPTNEQFF	TGTGCCAGCAGCGTCAGCGGGGGCCCTACCAATGAGCAGTTCTTC
.	.	TRBV13	TRBJ2-5	CASSLAYQETQYF	TGTGCCAGCAGCTTAGCGTACCAAGAGACCCAGTACTTC
.	TRBD1	TRBV6-6	TRBJ1-1	CASSYYRGMNTEAFF	TGTGCCAGCAGTTACTACAGGGGAATGAACACTGAAGCTTTCTTT
.	TRBD1	TRBV7-9	TRBJ2-7	CASSLHWRTGEYEQYF	TGTGCCAGCAGCTTACATTGGAGGACAGGGGAATACGAGCAGTACTTC
.	.	TRBV7-2	TRBJ1-1	CASSSPPGVFAEAFF	TGTGCCAGCAGCTCCCCCCCAGGTGTTTTTGCTGAAGCTTTCTTT
.	TRBD1	TRBV6-6	TRBJ2-5	CASSPTQQGKETQYF	TGTGCCAGCAGCCCCACCCAACAGGGGAAAGAGACCCAGTACTTC
.	TRBD1	TRBV30	TRBJ1-5	CAWRSPGQGLYQPQHF	TGTGCCTGGAGATCACCGGGACAGGGATTGTATCAGCCCCAGCATTTT
.	.	TRBV5-1	TRBJ2-7	CASSLGGFEQYF	TGCGCCAGCAGCTTGGGAGGGTTCGAGCAGTACTTC
.	.	TRBV13	TRBJ2-7	CASSSGLNTYEQYF	TGTGCCAGCAGCTCGGGACTCAACACCTACGAGCAGTACTTC
.	.	TRBV11-2	TRBJ1-5	CASSSGTEGSQPQHF	TGTGCCAGCAGCTCAGGGACTGAGGGGAGTCAGCCCCAGCATTTT